This TCR beta chain was found in a study of shared clonotypes between healthy human individuals. Study in general: In total, the donors were a couple of women and a few men aged 18 to 49.

The method was immunoSEQ multiplex PCR; TCRdb's version includes in-frame clones alone and lacks a portion of them. The data contain about 490,000 clones, 79% of them singletons. This TCR derives from a woman aged 40 to 50 in good health. Some clones in this sample may be carry-over from other donors' samples. Specimen: PBMCs.

The CDR3 DNA follows: TGCGCCAGCAGCCTGACTAGCGGGAGCCTAGACGAGCAGTACTTC. Protein sequence: CASSLTSGSLDEQYF. The chain uses TRBV5-1 and TRBJ2-7; 12 bases match TRBD2. Germline values: CDR1 SGHRS, CDR2 YFSETQ. The CDR3 consists of 15 residues. The V gene end was trimmed by 4 bases and the J gene end by 5 bases; junction bases not matched to a gene: 7.